This is a list of T cell receptor beta chains from one sample in a study of blood T cell repertoires in COVID-19. Clones were sequenced by immunoSEQ multiplex PCR, and TCRdb holds only the in-frame ones, with some missing. The table includes 30,000 to 35,000 clones, over 70% detected once. The sample taken for sequencing was peripheral blood. The receptor set was obtained from a man between 60 and 75 years old with active COVID-19. Each CDR3 is given with its conserved first and last residue. The order of the fields is J gene, D gene, V gene, clone size, CDR3 protein, CDR3 DNA. D genes are given only for firm matches. Size is stated for part of the rows, as once, few or many counts, or as a class when the clone is expanded.

j_call: TRBJ2-1; d_call: TRBD2; v_call: TRBV3-1/TRBV3-2; clone_size: NA; cdr3_aa: CASSQDRGTSKSSYNEQFF; cdr3_nt: TGTGCCAGCAGCCAAGATCGGGGGACTAGCAAGAGCTCCTACAATGAGCAGTTCTTC
j_call: TRBJ1-6; d_call: NA; v_call: TRBV11-2; clone_size: few; cdr3_aa: CASSRMDRVHNSPLHF; cdr3_nt: TGTGCCAGCAGCCGAATGGACAGAGTTCATAATTCACCCCTCCACTTT
j_call: TRBJ2-2; d_call: TRBD1; v_call: TRBV29-1; clone_size: NA; cdr3_aa: CSAYMGTGYTGELFF; cdr3_nt: TGCAGCGCCTATATGGGGACAGGGTACACCGGGGAGCTGTTTTTT
j_call: TRBJ1-1; d_call: TRBD1; v_call: TRBV7-2; clone_size: NA; cdr3_aa: CASSQDRALMNTEAFF; cdr3_nt: TGTGCCAGCAGCCAAGACAGGGCCTTGATGAACACTGAAGCTTTCTTT
j_call: TRBJ2-7; d_call: NA; v_call: TRBV27; clone_size: once; cdr3_aa: CASRSDLVGTGSYEQYF; cdr3_nt: TGTGCCAGCAGAAGCGACTTGGTCGGGACTGGCTCCTACGAGCAGTACTTC
j_call: TRBJ2-7; d_call: TRBD1; v_call: TRBV5-1; clone_size: NA; cdr3_aa: CASSSRQGNSYEQYF; cdr3_nt: TGCGCCAGCAGCTCACGACAGGGTAACTCCTACGAGCAGTACTTC
j_call: TRBJ2-1; d_call: NA; v_call: TRBV15; clone_size: once; cdr3_aa: CATSRDLERKRQFF; cdr3_nt: TGTGCCACCAGCAGAGATTTAGAGCGGAAAAGGCAGTTCTTC
j_call: TRBJ2-7; d_call: TRBD2; v_call: TRBV5-1; clone_size: NA; cdr3_aa: CASSRLAGGHNEQYF; cdr3_nt: TGCGCCAGCAGCAGATTAGCGGGAGGCCATAACGAGCAGTACTTC
j_call: TRBJ2-1; d_call: NA; v_call: TRBV3-1/TRBV3-2; clone_size: NA; cdr3_aa: CASSQEFGSDSYNEQFF; cdr3_nt: TGTGCCAGCAGCCAAGAATTCGGGAGCGACTCCTACAATGAGCAGTTCTTC
j_call: TRBJ2-7; d_call: TRBD2; v_call: TRBV14; clone_size: NA; cdr3_aa: CASSHKQASGYEQYF; cdr3_nt: TGTGCCAGCAGCCATAAACAGGCTAGCGGCTACGAGCAGTACTTC
j_call: TRBJ1-2; d_call: NA; v_call: TRBV28; clone_size: NA; cdr3_aa: CASGTGVGYGYTF; cdr3_nt: TGTGCCAGCGGAACCGGGGTCGGGTATGGCTACACCTTC
j_call: TRBJ2-5; d_call: NA; v_call: TRBV19; clone_size: NA; cdr3_aa: CASSIGGNQETQYF; cdr3_nt: TGTGCCAGTAGTATAGGAGGGAACCAAGAGACCCAGTACTTC
j_call: TRBJ1-1; d_call: NA; v_call: TRBV18; clone_size: NA; cdr3_aa: CASSPPGVNTEAFF; cdr3_nt: TGTGCCAGCTCACCACCCGGGGTGAACACTGAAGCTTTCTTT
j_call: TRBJ1-1; d_call: NA; v_call: TRBV7-9; clone_size: NA; cdr3_aa: CASSLVAPRAESEAFF; cdr3_nt: TGTGCCAGCAGCTTAGTAGCCCCGAGAGCAGAGAGTGAAGCTTTCTTT
j_call: TRBJ2-1; d_call: TRBD2; v_call: TRBV6-1; clone_size: NA; cdr3_aa: CASSEGTSVYNEQFF; cdr3_nt: TGTGCCAGCAGTGAAGGGACTAGCGTTTACAATGAGCAGTTCTTC
j_call: TRBJ2-3; d_call: TRBD2; v_call: TRBV28; clone_size: NA; cdr3_aa: CASSLSGRATDTQYF; cdr3_nt: TGTGCCAGCAGTTTGAGCGGGAGGGCCACAGATACGCAGTATTTT
j_call: TRBJ2-4; d_call: TRBD1; v_call: TRBV10-1; clone_size: once; cdr3_aa: CASSESTGEAGKNIQYF; cdr3_nt: TGCGCCAGCAGTGAGTCGACAGGGGAGGCGGGTAAAAACATTCAGTACTTC
j_call: TRBJ1-1; d_call: NA; v_call: TRBV19; clone_size: NA; cdr3_aa: CASSIMAGPTEAFF; cdr3_nt: TGTGCCAGTAGTATAATGGCAGGGCCCACTGAAGCTTTCTTT
j_call: TRBJ1-1; d_call: NA; v_call: TRBV14; clone_size: NA; cdr3_aa: CASSQELMGGTEAFF; cdr3_nt: TGTGCCAGCAGCCAAGAGTTGATGGGGGGCACTGAAGCTTTCTTT
j_call: TRBJ2-1; d_call: TRBD2; v_call: TRBV5-5; clone_size: NA; cdr3_aa: CASTRTSGRAFEQFF; cdr3_nt: TGTGCCAGCACCCGGACTAGCGGGAGGGCTTTTGAGCAGTTCTTC
j_call: TRBJ2-1; d_call: TRBD2; v_call: TRBV4-1; clone_size: NA; cdr3_aa: CASSQAGTSGQEKQFF; cdr3_nt: TGCGCCAGCAGCCAAGCCGGGACTAGCGGTCAGGAGAAACAGTTCTTC
j_call: TRBJ2-6; d_call: TRBD2; v_call: TRBV10-1; clone_size: NA; cdr3_aa: CASSPGTSAHSGANVLTF; cdr3_nt: TGCGCCAGCAGCCCCGGGACTAGCGCGCACTCTGGGGCCAACGTCCTGACTTTC
j_call: TRBJ2-5; d_call: NA; v_call: TRBV7-9; clone_size: NA; cdr3_aa: CASSPNQGMQETQYF; cdr3_nt: TGTGCCAGCAGCCCAAACCAGGGGATGCAAGAGACCCAGTACTTC
j_call: TRBJ1-2; d_call: TRBD1; v_call: TRBV28; clone_size: once; cdr3_aa: CASSMGQGAYGYTF; cdr3_nt: TGTGCCAGCAGCATGGGACAGGGGGCCTATGGCTACACCTTC
j_call: TRBJ2-7; d_call: NA; v_call: TRBV27; clone_size: NA; cdr3_aa: CASSSGRSRWQPDYEQYF; cdr3_nt: TGTGCCAGCAGTTCCGGTCGTTCTAGATGGCAACCCGACTACGAGCAGTACTTC
j_call: TRBJ2-5; d_call: NA; v_call: TRBV2; clone_size: NA; cdr3_aa: CASSEDHLKGGEQETQYF; cdr3_nt: TGTGCCAGCAGTGAAGACCACCTCAAGGGCGGGGAGCAAGAGACCCAGTACTTC
j_call: TRBJ2-3; d_call: NA; v_call: TRBV6-2/TRBV6-3; clone_size: NA; cdr3_aa: CASSLGGDTDTQYF; cdr3_nt: TGTGCCAGCAGCCTAGGGGGGGACACAGATACGCAGTATTTT
j_call: TRBJ2-7; d_call: NA; v_call: TRBV7-6; clone_size: NA; cdr3_aa: CASSPPGTPFLGGTSYEQYF; cdr3_nt: TGTGCCAGCAGCCCCCCCGGGACCCCCTTTCTCGGCGGGACCTCCTACGAGCAGTACTTC
j_call: TRBJ2-7; d_call: TRBD1; v_call: TRBV19; clone_size: NA; cdr3_aa: CASSTRDREVEQYF; cdr3_nt: TGTGCCAGTAGTACCCGGGACAGGGAGGTCGAGCAGTACTTC
j_call: TRBJ2-5; d_call: NA; v_call: TRBV21-1; clone_size: NA; cdr3_aa: CASSKWATSGTQETQYF; cdr3_nt: TGTGCCAGCAGCAAATGGGCCACTAGCGGGACCCAAGAGACCCAGTACTTC
j_call: TRBJ1-4; d_call: NA; v_call: TRBV5-1; clone_size: NA; cdr3_aa: CASSLVPSLDRINEKLFF; cdr3_nt: TGCGCCAGCAGCTTGGTCCCTTCCCTCGACAGGATTAATGAAAAACTGTTTTTT
j_call: TRBJ2-2; d_call: NA; v_call: TRBV7-9; clone_size: NA; cdr3_aa: CASSLGKTGTGELFF; cdr3_nt: TGTGCCAGCAGCCTAGGGAAAACAGGGACCGGGGAGCTGTTTTTT
j_call: TRBJ2-3; d_call: NA; v_call: TRBV6-1; clone_size: NA; cdr3_aa: CASSEDREGSDTQYF; cdr3_nt: TGTGCCAGCAGTGAAGACAGGGAGGGTTCAGATACGCAGTATTTT
j_call: TRBJ2-1; d_call: NA; v_call: TRBV9; clone_size: NA; cdr3_aa: CASSVRESEQFF; cdr3_nt: TGTGCCAGCAGCGTAAGAGAGAGTGAGCAGTTCTTC
j_call: TRBJ2-1; d_call: NA; v_call: TRBV2; clone_size: NA; cdr3_aa: CASSEGLRASSYNEQFF; cdr3_nt: TGTGCCAGCAGTGAAGGCTTGCGGGCAAGCTCCTACAATGAGCAGTTCTTC
j_call: TRBJ1-4; d_call: NA; v_call: TRBV10-1; clone_size: NA; cdr3_aa: CASSEDSLREKLFF; cdr3_nt: TGCGCCAGCAGTGAGGACAGCCTGCGTGAAAAACTGTTTTTT
j_call: TRBJ2-5; d_call: TRBD2; v_call: TRBV27; clone_size: NA; cdr3_aa: CASSLWGLAGQETQYF; cdr3_nt: TGTGCCAGCAGTTTATGGGGACTAGCGGGCCAAGAGACCCAGTACTTC
j_call: TRBJ1-3; d_call: NA; v_call: TRBV19; clone_size: NA; cdr3_aa: CASSDQGSGNTIYF; cdr3_nt: TGTGCCAGTAGCGACCAGGGATCCGGAAACACCATATATTTT
j_call: TRBJ2-7; d_call: TRBD1; v_call: TRBV15; clone_size: NA; cdr3_aa: CATSSALGTGEQYF; cdr3_nt: TGTGCCACCAGCAGCGCCCTTGGGACAGGTGAACAGTACTTC
j_call: TRBJ1-6; d_call: NA; v_call: TRBV19; clone_size: NA; cdr3_aa: CASRPGHAFISPLHF; cdr3_nt: TGTGCCAGTAGACCGGGACACGCGTTTATTTCACCCCTCCACTTT